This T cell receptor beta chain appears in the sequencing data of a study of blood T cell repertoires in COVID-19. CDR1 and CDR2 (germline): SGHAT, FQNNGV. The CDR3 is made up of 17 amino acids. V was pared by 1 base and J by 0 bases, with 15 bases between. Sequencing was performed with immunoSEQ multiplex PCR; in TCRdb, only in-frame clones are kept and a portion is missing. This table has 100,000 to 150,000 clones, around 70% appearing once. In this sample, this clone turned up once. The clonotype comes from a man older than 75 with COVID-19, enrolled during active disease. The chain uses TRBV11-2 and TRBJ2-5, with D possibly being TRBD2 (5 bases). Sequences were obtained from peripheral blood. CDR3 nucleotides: TGTGCCAGCAGCTTAGGAGGGCGCTGGGTAGACCAAGAGACCCAGTACTTC. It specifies CASSLGGRWVDQETQYF.